Reported below is one TCR beta chain. Its target is not known. These data belong to a study of T cell responses to AZD1222 COVID-19 vaccine. Study overall: Pooling of second doses given at about 4 or about 12 weeks was done. Study-wide results and limits: Clonal diversity may have been underestimated in mostly white British donors. No repertoire was sampled before or during the peak T cell response, only after it.

CDR1 SGHDN and CDR2 FVKESK come from the germline V gene. This CDR3 comprises 13 residues. The V end lost 4 bases, the J end lost 3 bases, and 10 bases lay between the germline ends. Generated by immunoSEQ multiplex PCR, the TCRdb table keeps only in-frame clones and is missing some. There are under 150,000 clones in the sample; around 87% occur only once, and less than 4.5% lies in the top ten. This TCR derives from an adult in good health. The material was peripheral blood, obtained on day 0 of AZD1222 vaccination. The rearrangement uses TRBV14 and TRBJ2-7; D is uncertain. The CDR3 region is CASSPLGRYEQYF. DNA of the CDR3: TGTGCCAGCAGCCCCCTAGGGCGCTACGAGCAGTACTTC.